This TCR beta chain stems from a study of cytomegalovirus exposure and HLA in healthy donors. In the study overall: The approximately 100 million unique TCR beta sequences, from roughly 170 million T cells, were found by an earlier analysis. Study conclusions and caveats: In a later analysis, the majority of CMV-associated beta chains seemingly showed HLA restriction. Versus the approximately 720-donor mean, an Asian-associated ancestry cluster reportedly showed fewer N-insertions in a later analysis. The authors confirmed in vitro that a few CMV-associated chains were specific for CMV antigens.

On this clone itself: The antigen remains undetermined.

CDR3 size: 17 residues. Germline V gives CDR1 KGHSH, CDR2 LQKENI. V was pared by 2 bases and J by 6 bases, with 23 bases between. The PCR ran on 60 Vbeta and 13 Jbeta primers. Assay used: immunoSEQ multiplex PCR; TCRdb lists only in-frame clones, some missing. The table lists approximately 190,000 clones, 87% of them singletons. The chain links TRBV18 to TRBJ2-7, with D possibly being TRBD1 (6 bases). The sequencing input was PBMCs. The receptor was isolated from a man aged 25 to 45 in good health and CMV-seronegative. CDR3: CASSPADRTGKVGEQYF. The DNA of the CDR3 is TGTGCCAGCTCACCAGCAGACAGGACGGGCAAGGTTGGCGAGCAGTACTTC.